Below, 5 T cell receptor beta chains from the same sample are listed, as sequenced in a study of CD8 T cells in Susac syndrome. It was with random hexamers that roughly 0.5 to 1 ug RNA was reverse transcribed. TCRdb re-called the immunoSEQ multiplex PCR reads with MiXCR, one entry per CDR3 protein. The table has about 160,000 distinct CDR3 sequences, roughly 94% seen once. Sequenced input: CD4+ T cells from PBMCs. These receptors were collected from a human donor with multiple sclerosis.

The rearrangement uses TRBV10-3 and TRBJ1-2; D remains unclear. Germline CDR1 and CDR2: ENHRY and SYGVKD. V lost 6 bases and J 4 bases, leaving 12 bases between the germline ends. The CDR3 covers 13 residues. The chain's CDR3 is CAISPQRAYGYTF. The CDR3 nucleotides read TGTGCCATCAGCCCTCAGCGGGCCTATGGCTACACCTTC.

The chain employs TRBV19 and TRBJ2-3, with D possibly TRBD1 on 6 matching bases. Germline CDR1 LNHDA, CDR2 SQIVND (reference sequence). V lost 4 bases to trimming and J lost 10 bases, with 12 bases between them. CDR3 length: 12 amino acids. The CDR3 coding sequence is TGTGCCAGTAGTAGTACAGGGATCCCGCAGTATTTT. It encodes CASSSTGIPQYF.

V is TRBV5-4 and J is TRBJ2-2, with D possibly matching TRBD1 (6 bases). CDR1 is SGHNT and CDR2 is YYREEE in the germline V gene (reference sequence). The CDR3 extends over 15 amino acids. V was pared by 4 bases and J by 5 bases, with 15 bases between. CDR3 region: CASSTQTGRTGELFF. The CDR3 coding sequence is TGTGCCAGCAGCACCCAGACAGGACGAACCGGGGAGCTGTTTTTT.

V gene TRBV30 combines with J gene TRBJ1-1; D not resolved. The CDR3 sequence is 12 residues long. Germline lookup yields CDR1 GTSNPN and CDR2 SVGIG (reference sequence). Deletions cut 3 bases from V and 1 base from J, with 6 bases between. This CDR3 reads CAWRRQNTEAFF. CDR3 nucleotide sequence: TGTGCCTGGAGACGGCAGAACACTGAAGCTTTCTTT.

J is TRBJ1-1 and V is TRBV16; D gene uncertain. V was pared by 0 bases and J by 4 bases, with 12 bases between. The CDR3 runs 15 residues. CDR1 is KGHSY, CDR2 FQNENV, per germline. The CDR3 loop reads CASSQSGFPPTEAFF. CDR3 sequence (DNA): TGTGCCAGCAGCCAATCGGGGTTCCCCCCCACTGAAGCTTTCTTT.